What follows describes a single TCR beta chain. The source of the sample is a study of blood T cell repertoires in COVID-19. Study-wide context: Sites in the United States, Italy and Spain provided acute and convalescent COVID-19 samples.

In the original processing: From reference gene primer amplification, estimates of nucleated cell counts were derived. The assay was immunoSEQ multiplex PCR, and TCRdb's table has in-frame clones only and misses some. V and J calls and clone size are given by that table; D and trimming were obtained from the DNA. The table includes more than 100,000 clones, roughly 89% detected once. Germline V gene data show CDR1 as SNHLY and CDR2 as FYNNEI. The CDR3 is made up of 17 amino acids. The junction had 7 bases not matched to a gene; V was cut back by 6 bases and J by 0 bases. The gene calls are TRBV2 and TRBJ2-3; TRBD2 aligns across 12 bases. The sequenced material came from peripheral blood. The sequence was collected from a man between 50 and 59 years old with active or convalescent COVID-19. CDR3 region: CASSRGLAGTSTDTQYF. The CDR3 DNA follows: TGTGCCAGCAGCCGAGGACTAGCGGGGACTAGCACAGATACGCAGTATTTT.